The T cell receptor (beta chain) under discussion was sequenced for a study of T cells in Graves' hyperthyroidism and ophthalmopathy. Newly diagnosed hyperthyroidism, duration under 2 months, in patients aged 18 to 65. Exclusions: uncontrolled infection, other autoimmune disease, pregnancy, lactation. This clonotype was detected many times. Amplification of TCR beta CDR3 regions used RNA as the template. The study used the HTBI primer set for a first-round RT-PCR of the TCR CDR3. TCRdb reprocessed the multiplex PCR reads via MiXCR and lists one record per CDR3 protein. The repertoire consists of a few hundred thousand distinct CDR3 sequences, with 20% to 30% occurring once and the leading ten covering around 70%. Germline V gene lookup returns CDR1 SGHRS and CDR2 YFSETQ. CDR3 size: 15 residues. V was pared by 4 bases and J by 3 bases, with 3 bases of the junction left unmatched.

The rearrangement joins TRBV5-1 to TRBJ2-2; the match to TRBD2 covers 10 bases. Sequences were obtained from blood. The source is a man aged 45-65 years with Graves' hyperthyroidism. CDR3 in DNA: TGCGCCAGCAGCAGGCTAGCGGGAGACACCGGGGAGCTGTTTTTT. It codes for CASSRLAGDTGELFF.